This T cell receptor (beta chain) was recorded in a study of blood T cell repertoires in COVID-19. Study as a whole: Acute and convalescent COVID-19 specimens originated in the United States, Italy and Spain. The cDNA or gDNA used as material had been derived from T cells, B-cell-depleted T cells, or PBMCs.

In germline, CDR1 is LNHDA, CDR2 SQIVND (reference sequence). The CDR3 spans 15 residues. V lost 3 bases, J lost 3 bases, and 12 bases lay in between. Under the authors' procedure: Researchers report that nucleated cell counts were estimated from reference gene primer amplification. This table comes from immunoSEQ multiplex PCR, and its TCRdb copy is limited to in-frame clones, with some not included. Clone size and V and J calls were adopted from that table, with D and trimming inferred from the DNA. The table has just over 300,000 clones, approximately 84% seen once. The sequenced material came from PBMCs or T cells enriched from blood (not recorded which). The receptor was derived from a man younger than 45 who had recovered from COVID-19. The V call is TRBV19, the J call TRBJ1-3; maybe TRBD1 (5 bases). CDR3: CASSIAPGFGNTIYF. CDR3 nucleotide sequence: TGTGCCAGTAGTATCGCACCAGGGTTTGGAAACACCATATATTTT.